Given below is one T cell receptor (beta chain) in context. Its antigen is as yet unknown. It was with a sample-barcoded 5' primer and a J-beta primer mix that a second PCR of roughly 6 to 11 cycles was run. All cDNA molecules were each tagged by a template-switch adaptor with 12 random nucleotides. TCRdb re-called the 5' RACE reads with MiXCR, one entry per CDR3 protein. The sample holds nearly 1 million distinct CDR3 sequences, approximately 50% seen once. The sample originates from a study of blood T cells in healthy people across ages. At the level of the study: About one barcoded beta molecule was captured per two T cells (by template switching).

General observations from the study: TCR beta diversity, measured per million T cells, fell in a roughly linear way with age.

Per germline, CDR1 DFQATT and CDR2 SNEGSKA (reference sequence). This CDR3 is 14 amino acids long. The specimen sequenced was blood. The chain carries TRBV20-1 and TRBJ2-4, with D perhaps assigned TRBD1 or TRBD2 (5 bases each). The J call may be faulty, since TRBJ2-7 better matches the DNA end. This clonotype was sampled from a woman aged 60-75 years in good health. CDR3 sequence: CSARTVVGAYEQYF. CDR3 nucleotide sequence: TGCAGTGCCCGAACGGTGGTGGGGGCCTACGAGCAGTACTTC.